A single sample gave rise to the 8 T cell receptor beta chains below, sequenced in a study of PD-L1 blockade in urothelial cancer. Only in-frame clones appear in the TCRdb table, and some are missing; sequencing was by immunoSEQ multiplex PCR. The table records tens of thousands of clones, approximately 80% of them present only once. The time point is: peripheral blood 6 weeks after treatment start. This material consisted of PBMCs, taken around atezolizumab (anti-PD-L1) treatment. These receptors came from a man between 65 and 85 years old with urothelial cancer.

This chain uses TRBV19 with TRBJ2-7; D is unresolved. Germline assignment: CDR1 LNHDA and CDR2 SQIVND (reference sequence). This CDR3 comprises 14 residues. The V end was cut by 8 bases, the J end by 0 bases, with 14 bases between. CDR3 DNA: TGTGCCAGTCAATCAAGCGAAGACTCCTACGAGCAGTACTTC. Protein: CASQSSEDSYEQYF.

The chain combines TRBV6-5 with TRBJ2-7; 10 bases map to TRBD2. Germline V CDR1 and CDR2: MNHEY, SVGAGI. The CDR3 extends over 13 amino acids. V shed 5 bases, J shed 2 bases, and the junction held 0 bases outside the gene matches. The CDR3 DNA is TGTGCCAGCAGTACTAGCGGGACCTACGAGCAGTACTTC. It specifies CASSTSGTYEQYF.

There are a few counts of this clone. The rearrangement joins TRBV7-2 to TRBJ1-2; 7 bases are a match to TRBD1. The CDR3 has 13 amino acids. Germline V lookup: CDR1 SGHTA, CDR2 FQGNSA. V was pared by 1 base and J by 10 bases, with 6 bases of the junction left unmatched. In nucleotides, the CDR3 is TGTGCCAGCAGCTTAGATGGACAGGAAGCCTACACCTTC. Protein product: CASSLDGQEAYTF.

The chain combines TRBV5-5 with TRBJ2-7, with D possibly TRBD1 on 5 matching bases. CDR3 size: 14 residues. Germline V lookup: CDR1 SGHKS, CDR2 YYEKEE (reference sequence). Deletions cut 6 bases from V and 0 bases from J, with 13 bases between. CDR3 sequence (DNA): TGTGCCAGCAAGGGCAGGGCTAGCTCCTACGAGCAGTACTTC. This translates into CASKGRASSYEQYF.

The chain uses TRBV28 and TRBJ2-1; D unclear. The CDR3 is 15 amino acids. V gave up 3 bases and J gave up 0 bases, with 9 bases separating them. Germline CDR1 reads MDHEN; CDR2 reads SYDVKM. The CDR3 region is CASSLTGFSYNEQFF. The DNA for the CDR3 is TGTGCCAGCAGTTTGACGGGTTTCTCCTACAATGAGCAGTTCTTC.

J is TRBJ2-3 and V is TRBV28; 8 bases are a match to TRBD2. This CDR3 contains 17 residues. V shed 0 bases and J 1 base; nucleotides not matched to a gene: 6. Looked up from germline, CDR1 is MDHEN and CDR2 is SYDVKM. CDR3 DNA: TGTGCCAGCAGTTTATGGGGAGCGGGGGTTGGCACAGATACGCAGTATTTT. Its translation: CASSLWGAGVGTDTQYF.

The DNA for the CDR3 is TGTGCCAGCAGTGAGGGGGCCCCACTGGCCAACGTCCTGACTTTC. Its translation: CASSEGAPLANVLTF. The genes are TRBV2 and TRBJ2-6; a weak D match, TRBD1 (6 bases). This CDR3 comprises 15 residues. The V gene lost 3 bases and the J gene lost 6 bases, with 12 bases spanning the gap. CDR1 is SNHLY, CDR2 FYNNEI, per germline.

This sequence joins TRBV9 and TRBJ2-5; TRBD2 matches 13 bases. Germline CDR1 reads SGDLS; CDR2 reads YYNGEE. This CDR3 is built from 15 residues. Germline trimming cut 2 bases from V and 5 bases from J; bases unmatched to any gene: 3. CDR3 sequence reads: CASSVGLAGVETQYF. CDR3 sequence (DNA): TGTGCCAGCAGCGTTGGACTAGCGGGAGTGGAGACCCAGTACTTC.